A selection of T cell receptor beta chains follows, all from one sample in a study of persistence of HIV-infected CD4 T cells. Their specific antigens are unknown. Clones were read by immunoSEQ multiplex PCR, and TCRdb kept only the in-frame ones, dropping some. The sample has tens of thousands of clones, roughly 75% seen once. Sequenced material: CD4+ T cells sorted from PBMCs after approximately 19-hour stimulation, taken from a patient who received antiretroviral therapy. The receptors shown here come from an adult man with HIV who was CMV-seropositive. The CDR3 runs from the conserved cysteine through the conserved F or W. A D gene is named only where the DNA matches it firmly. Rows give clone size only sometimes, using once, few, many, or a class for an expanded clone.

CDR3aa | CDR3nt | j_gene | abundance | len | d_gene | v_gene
CASTSRGAQPQHF | TGTGCCAGTACCTCTCGGGGGGCTCAGCCCCAGCATTTT | TRBJ1-5 | - | 13 | - | TRBV19
CASSPSLISGANVLTF | TGTGCCAGCAGTCCCAGCCTAATATCTGGGGCCAACGTCCTGACTTTC | TRBJ2-6 | once | 16 | - | TRBV27
CASSERRDRVLTEAFF | TGTGCCAGCAGTGAAAGGAGGGACAGGGTCCTTACTGAAGCTTTCTTT | TRBJ1-1 | - | 16 | TRBD1 | TRBV2
CASSTDSHGNEQFF | TGTGCCAGCTCGACTGACAGTCATGGCAATGAGCAGTTCTTC | TRBJ2-1 | once | 14 | - | TRBV19
CASSPPEDRGRSTF | TGTGCCAGCTCACCACCGGAGGACAGGGGGCGGTCGACCTTC | TRBJ1-2 | - | 14 | TRBD1 | TRBV18
CASKKQGANNEQFF | TGTGCCAGCAAAAAACAGGGGGCTAACAATGAGCAGTTCTTC | TRBJ2-1 | - | 14 | TRBD1 | TRBV3-1/TRBV3-2
CASSYGGRNQPQHF | TGTGCCAGCTCATATGGGGGAAGGAACCAGCCCCAGCATTTT | TRBJ1-5 | many | 14 | - | TRBV18
CASSVAPSGGSSNTIYF | TGTGCCAGCAGCGTAGCTCCTTCGGGAGGATCCAGCAACACCATATATTTT | TRBJ1-3 | - | 17 | - | TRBV9
CASSGDTWEGEAFF | TGTGCCAGCAGTGGGGACACCTGGGAGGGTGAAGCTTTCTTT | TRBJ1-1 | - | 14 | - | TRBV2
CASSVAIRGSSNYGYTF | TGTGCCAGCAGCGTAGCCATTCGGGGCAGTTCTAACTATGGCTACACCTTC | TRBJ1-2 | - | 17 | - | TRBV9